This T cell receptor beta chain is from a study of beta chain features in type 1 diabetes. Study details: The study examined around 98,000,000 sorted cells across all samples.

Isolated RNA was reverse transcribed in full, so expressed TCRB transcripts were sequenced. The data were produced by immunoSEQ multiplex PCR, yet TCRdb's version contains in-frame clones alone and is incomplete. The sample consists of over 700,000 clones, roughly 16% of them appearing once. Germline assignment: CDR1 SQVTM and CDR2 ANQGSEA. The CDR3 has 15 residues. J was trimmed by 3 bases and V by 2 bases; bases with no gene match: 8. Over 95% purity was reached by all sorted populations. V and J are TRBV29-1 and TRBJ2-3; 7 bases are shared with TRBD2. Sequencing was done on a sample of naive CD4+ T cells from blood. The receptor's source is a woman aged 18-35 years in good health. CDR3 nucleotides: TGCAGCGTTGAACGAGCGGGAAGAGCTACAGATACGCAGTATTTT. This translates into CSVERAGRATDTQYF.